The following is a TCR beta chain sequence with its context. Antigen specificity is unknown. This record belongs to a study of T cells after posttransplantation cyclophosphamide. Cyclophosphamide on days +3 and +4 followed busulfan-fludarabine conditioning and a marrow graft. Overall study findings and caveats: Later blood repertoires were often dominated by clones from the donor CD8+ memory compartment. Recipient CMV seropositivity and CMV reactivation strongly tracked TRB clonality. Skin or GI-infiltrating T cells shared few TRB sequences with blood.

The assay was immunoSEQ multiplex PCR, and TCRdb's table has in-frame clones only and misses some. The sample holds some 37,000 clones; around 80% are singletons and the top ten take about 8%. Trimming took off 3 bases at V and 3 bases at J, with 10 bases between the two ends. Germline values: CDR1 SGHTA, CDR2 FQGTGA. The CDR3 sequence is 14 residues long. The receptor comes from a female patient between 35 and 55 years old who received an allogeneic stem cell transplant from a related donor, was CMV-positive, and had no GVHD. Some T cells may be the graft donor's. Material: CD4+ T cells sorted from blood, obtained 1,700 to 2,000 days after a stem cell transplant with posttransplant cyclophosphamide. V and J are TRBV7-3 and TRBJ2-3, with a possible D match to TRBD2 (6 bases). The chain's CDR3 is CASSFGGITDTQYF. The DNA for the CDR3 is TGTGCCAGCAGCTTTGGGGGGATTACAGATACGCAGTATTTT.